The 20 T cell receptor beta chains reported below all come from one sample, sequenced in a study of technical replicates of blood from four donors. Profiled with immunoSEQ multiplex PCR; TCRdb holds only in-frame clones, not every one. The table lists tens of thousands of clones, almost 97% of them singletons. The sample was T cells isolated from PBMCs. These receptor sequences come from a human donor in good health.

This chain links TRBV28 with TRBJ2-7, with 12 bases aligning to TRBD2. Trimming took 5 bases from V and 4 from J; bases not matched to a gene: 3. Germline CDR1 is MDHEN and CDR2 is SYDVKM. The CDR3 extends over 14 amino acids. CDR3 DNA: TGTGCCAGCAGTCAGCTAGCGGGAGGGTACGAGCAGTACTTC. Encoded protein: CASSQLAGGYEQYF.

This chain joins TRBV11-3 and TRBJ2-7; D gene ambiguous. The CDR3 runs 12 residues. CDR1 is SGHNT, CDR2 YENEEA, per germline. Trimming stripped 5 bases from V and 11 bases from J, with 16 bases between. In nucleotides, the CDR3 is TGTGCCAGCAGCCCCTCATCCTGGCTGGAGTACTTC. As protein: CASSPSSWLEYF.

This clone appeared once. J is TRBJ1-2 and V is TRBV9; D perhaps matches TRBD1 (5 bases). Germline V gives CDR1 SGDLS, CDR2 YYNGEE. CDR3 length: 16 amino acids. Trimming left V 0 bases short and J 8 bases short, with 20 bases between. The CDR3 spells CASSVAGEARSGGYTF. DNA for the CDR3: TGTGCCAGCAGCGTAGCTGGAGAGGCGCGGTCAGGGGGCTACACCTTC.

V usage is TRBV6-1 and J usage is TRBJ1-1; 7 bases align to TRBD1. The trim removed 2 bases at V and 0 bases at J, leaving 6 bases unmatched. CDR1 is MNHNS and CDR2 is SASEGT in the germline V gene. The CDR3 runs 16 residues. This CDR3 reads CASSEYVRGMNTEAFF. For the CDR3, the DNA is TGTGCCAGCAGTGAATATGTCAGGGGGATGAACACTGAAGCTTTCTTT.

This clone was recorded once. This chain links TRBV7-3 with TRBJ2-2, with D unresolved. CDR1 is SGHTA and CDR2 is FQGTGA in the germline V gene. V was clipped by 3 bases and J by 1 base, with 6 bases between them. This CDR3 is 14 amino acids long. In DNA, the CDR3 is TGTGCCAGCAGCTTCTCAGGGAACACCGGGGAGCTGTTTTTT. It encodes CASSFSGNTGELFF.

The gene calls are TRBV19 and TRBJ2-3; D is uncertain. This CDR3 is built from 12 residues. Germline loops: CDR1 LNHDA, CDR2 SQIVND (reference sequence). With 4 bases removed from V and 2 bases from J, the gap between germline ends came to 4 bases. CDR3 in amino acids: CASSTLTDTQYF. The CDR3 DNA follows: TGTGCCAGTAGTACCCTCACAGATACGCAGTATTTT.

The chain has TRBV28 and TRBJ2-5; D is possibly TRBD1 (5 bases). Germline V gene data show CDR1 as MDHEN and CDR2 as SYDVKM. This CDR3 contains 14 residues. The V end was cut by 6 bases, the J end by 1 base, with 12 bases between. CDR3 sequence reads: CASRPQDPQETQYF. The CDR3 DNA reads TGTGCCAGCAGACCACAGGACCCCCAAGAGACCCAGTACTTC.

The V call is TRBV7-6, the J call TRBJ2-7; 7 bases match TRBD1. After removal of 5 bases from V and 0 bases from J, the junction contained 10 bases not matched to a gene. CDR3 length: 16 residues. The V gene's germline CDR1 is SGHVS and CDR2 FNYEAQ. This chain's CDR3 is CASSPIPGQSSYEQYF. For the CDR3, the DNA is TGTGCCAGCAGCCCAATTCCGGGACAGAGCTCCTACGAGCAGTACTTC. Drawing the rest from reference TRBV7-6 and TRBJ2-7, the complete variable domain is GAGVSQSPRYKVTKRGQDVALRCDPISGHVSLYWYRQALGQGPEFLTYFNYEAQQDKSGLPNDRFSAERPEGSISTLTIQRTEQRDSAMYRCASSPIPGQSSYEQYFGPGTRLTVT.

Regarding this clone: One junction end disagrees with the germline gene, perhaps due to a read error. The chain employs TRBV7-7 and TRBJ2-5; 7 positions agree with TRBD2. The CDR3 is 13 amino acids. CDR1 and CDR2 (germline): SSHAT, FNYEAQ (reference sequence). CDR3 in DNA: TGTGCTAGCAGCTTGGAGCGGGGAGAGACCCAGTACTTC. Its protein product is CASSLERGETQYF.

This chain connects TRBV7-7 to TRBJ2-5, with TRBD1 matching 11 bases. In germline, CDR1 is SSHAT, CDR2 FNYEAQ (reference sequence). The CDR3 covers 15 residues. V dropped 3 bases and J dropped 5; count of bases not matched to a gene: 5. CDR3 DNA: TGTGCCAGCAGCTTGGACAGGGGGCGGGAGGAGACCCAGTACTTC. Translated: CASSLDRGREETQYF.

V is TRBV7-9 and J is TRBJ1-2; D not resolved. The germline V gene has CDR1 SEHNR and CDR2 FQNEAQ (reference sequence). The CDR3 length is 13 residues. V was shortened by 0 bases and J by 8 bases, with 10 bases between the two germline ends. DNA of the CDR3: TGTGCCAGCAGCTTAGCAGAGGGCAGGGGCTACACCTTC. Protein sequence: CASSLAEGRGYTF.

The chain is built from TRBV6-1 and TRBJ2-3, with TRBD2 as a possible D gene (6 bases). There are 15 residues in the CDR3. Germline assignment: CDR1 MNHNS and CDR2 SASEGT. Trimming removed 6 bases at V and 5 bases at J, with 18 bases between. The CDR3 DNA reads as TGTGCCAGCAGATCCTGGACTAATGGGGTAGATACGCAGTATTTT. This encodes CASRSWTNGVDTQYF.

This clone was seen a handful of times. This rearrangement joins TRBV5-4 to TRBJ1-1; 7 nucleotides align to TRBD1. After removal of 4 bases from V and 6 bases from J, the junction contained 9 bases not matched to a gene. Germline V gene lookup returns CDR1 SGHNT and CDR2 YYREEE (reference sequence). The CDR3 is 14 residues long. As DNA, the CDR3 is TGTGCCAGCAGCCTGGCAGGGGGAATGCCTGAAGCTTTCTTT. Encoded protein: CASSLAGGMPEAFF.

The rearrangement joins TRBV18 to TRBJ2-1; no clear D. CDR1 is KGHSH and CDR2 is LQKENI in the germline V gene. The CDR3 has 11 residues. V was pared by 2 bases and J by 10 bases, with 6 bases between. CDR3 sequence reads: CASSPGEEQFF. DNA for the CDR3: TGTGCCAGCTCACCAGGAGAGGAGCAGTTCTTC. The full variable domain, its missing parts supplied by reference TRBV18 and TRBJ2-1, is NAGVMQNPRHLVRRRGQEARLRCSPMKGHSHVYWYRQLPEEGLKFMVYLQKENIIDESGMPKERFSAEFPKEGPSILRIQQVVRGDSAAYFCASSPGEEQFFGPGTRLTVL.

This clone was seen once. This sequence joins TRBV6-1 and TRBJ2-1, with 11 bases fitting TRBD2. CDR1 and CDR2 from the germline V gene are MNHNS and SASEGT. J was trimmed by 10 bases and V by 4 bases; bases with no gene match: 9. The CDR3 consists of 15 residues. The CDR3 loop is CASSVGIAGGGEQFF. CDR3 bases: TGTGCCAGCAGTGTTGGAATAGCGGGAGGGGGGGAGCAGTTCTTC.

This chain connects TRBV19 to TRBJ2-7, with 8 bases identical to TRBD2. V gave up 5 bases and J gave up 3 bases; unmatched junction bases: 9. The CDR3 is 15 residues long. Germline V gene data show CDR1 as LNHDA and CDR2 as SQIVND (reference sequence). The CDR3: CASSFGLAGHYEQYF. The CDR3 DNA is TGTGCCAGTAGTTTTGGACTAGCTGGGCACTACGAGCAGTACTTC. Looking up the rest from reference TRBV19 and TRBJ2-7 gives the full variable domain: DGGITQSPKYLFRKEGQNVTLSCEQNLNHDAMYWYRQDPGQGLRLIYYSQIVNDFQKGDIAEGYSVSREKKESFPLTVTSAQKNPTAFYLCASSFGLAGHYEQYFGPGTRLTVT.

The chain is built from TRBV27 and TRBJ2-5; 16 nucleotides align to TRBD2. This CDR3 region has 18 residues. V dropped 1 base and J dropped 5; count of bases not matched to a gene: 7. Per germline, CDR1 MNHEY and CDR2 SMNVEV (reference sequence). As DNA, the CDR3 is TGTGCCAGCAGTTTATTTGGGACTAGCGGGAGGGTAAGGGAGACCCAGTACTTC. This sequence encodes CASSLFGTSGRVRETQYF.

The rearrangement uses TRBV4-2 and TRBJ2-1; 10 bases match TRBD2. The CDR3 is 16 residues long. V lost 1 base, J lost 5 bases, and 5 bases stayed unmatched. CDR1 is LGHNA and CDR2 is YNFKEQ in the germline V gene. The CDR3 spells CASSQGAGGINNEQFF. DNA of the CDR3: TGTGCCAGCAGCCAAGGAGCGGGAGGGATTAACAATGAGCAGTTCTTC.

The chain employs TRBV9 and TRBJ1-3; no clear D. V was cut by 0 bases and J by 4 bases, with 8 bases left in between. Germline CDR1 and CDR2: SGDLS and YYNGEE. This CDR3 region has 14 residues. This CDR3 is CASSVDREGNTIYF. For the CDR3, the DNA is TGTGCCAGCAGCGTAGACCGGGAGGGAAACACCATATATTTT. Looking up the rest from reference TRBV9 and TRBJ1-3 gives the full variable domain: DSGVTQTPKHLITATGQRVTLRCSPRSGDLSVYWYQQSLDQGLQFLIQYYNGEERAKGNILERFSAQQFPDLHSELNLSSLELGDSALYFCASSVDREGNTIYFGEGSWLTVV.

About this clone itself: The junction shows a germline mismatch at one end, possibly a read error. The J gene is TRBJ2-7, the V gene TRBV5-6; 10 bases are shared with TRBD2. In germline, CDR1 is SGHDT, CDR2 YYEEEE. CDR3 length: 12 amino acids. The CDR3: CASSLTSGEHNF. In DNA, the CDR3 is TGTGCCAGCAGCTTGACTAGCGGGGAACATAACTTC.